The 17 T cell receptor beta chains in this list originate from one sample, sequenced in a study of cytomegalovirus exposure and HLA in healthy donors. Primers for the PCR totalled 60 Vbeta and 13 Jbeta. Sequencing was performed with immunoSEQ multiplex PCR; in TCRdb, only in-frame clones are kept and a portion is missing. The table includes more than 95,000 clones, roughly 69% detected once. Sequencing used PBMCs. Receptors originate from a woman in her forties in good health and CMV-seropositive.

This sequence joins TRBV15 and TRBJ2-5, with D possibly matching TRBD1 (6 bases). Germline V gene data show CDR1 as LNHNV and CDR2 as YYDKDF (reference sequence). V gave up 1 base and J gave up 1 base, with 16 bases separating them. This CDR3 region has 17 residues. CDR3 nucleotide sequence: TGTGCCACCAGCAGAGTACGTCGGACAGAGATCCAAGAGACCCAGTACTTC. It codes for CATSRVRRTEIQETQYF.

The chain is built from TRBV6-4 and TRBJ2-1; D possibly corresponds to TRBD2 (5 bases). V dropped 6 bases and J dropped 9 bases, with 15 bases sitting between them. The germline CDR1 and CDR2 sequences are MRHNA and SNTAGT. The CDR3 extends over 13 amino acids. The CDR3: CASSLTRSGEQFF. CDR3 DNA: TGTGCCAGCAGCCTGACCAGAAGCGGTGAGCAGTTCTTC.

This clone turned up a few times. This chain links TRBV4-3 with TRBJ2-7; 9 nucleotides line up with TRBD2. Germline V gene data show CDR1 as LGHNA and CDR2 as YSLEER. V shed 3 bases, J shed 4 bases, and the junction held 16 bases outside the gene matches. The CDR3 sequence is 18 residues long. The CDR3 coding sequence is TGCGCCAGCAGCCAGAGCTTAGCGGGAGTGGCCGGCGGGTACGAGCAGTACTTC. Protein: CASSQSLAGVAGGYEQYF.

This rearrangement joins TRBV19 to TRBJ2-7; 8 bases are a match to TRBD2. The V gene end was trimmed by 7 bases and the J gene end by 3 bases; junction bases not matched to a gene: 5. The germline V gene has CDR1 LNHDA and CDR2 SQIVND (reference sequence). CDR3 length: 13 residues. CDR3 residues: CASNLAGYYEQYF. The CDR3 DNA sequence: TGTGCCAGTAACCTAGCGGGCTACTACGAGCAGTACTTC.

The gene calls are TRBV5-1 and TRBJ2-7; a weak D match, TRBD1 (6 bases). Germline CDR1 SGHRS, CDR2 YFSETQ. The ends were cut back, 4 bases at V and 3 bases at J, with 14 bases in the middle. The CDR3 runs to 14 residues. The CDR3 loop is CASSRGQGFYEQYF. In DNA, the CDR3 is TGCGCCAGCAGCCGGGGACAAGGTTTCTACGAGCAGTACTTC.

This rearrangement joins TRBV7-2 to TRBJ2-5; 11 nucleotides agree with TRBD2. CDR3 size: 17 residues. V lost 5 bases, J lost 3 bases, and 11 bases stayed unmatched. Per the germline V gene, CDR1 is SGHTA and CDR2 is FQGNSA. The CDR3 protein is CASSKGLAGYREETQYF. The CDR3 DNA reads as TGTGCCAGCAGCAAAGGACTAGCGGGCTACAGAGAAGAGACCCAGTACTTC.

The chain has TRBV4-3 and TRBJ2-6; D ambiguous. From germline, CDR1 is LGHNA and CDR2 YSLEER. The CDR3 is 14 amino acids. Trimming took off 3 bases at V and 0 bases at J, with 3 bases between the two ends. Written as DNA, the CDR3 is TGCGCCAGCAGCCACAGCTCTGGGGCCAACGTCCTGACTTTC. It encodes CASSHSSGANVLTF.

The chain combines TRBV2 with TRBJ2-7, with 7 positions matching TRBD2. Trimming at V came to 1 base and at J to 3 bases, leaving 6 bases not matched to a gene. From germline, CDR1 is SNHLY and CDR2 FYNNEI. The CDR3 loop spans 15 amino acids. This chain's CDR3 is CASSEESSGYYEQYF. The CDR3 DNA reads as TGTGCCAGCAGTGAAGAGTCTAGCGGTTACTACGAGCAGTACTTC.

The chain carries TRBV7-8 and TRBJ2-2; 7 bases are a match to TRBD1. Germline values: CDR1 SGHVS, CDR2 FQNEAQ. The CDR3 totals 14 residues. The CDR3 sequence: CAVEAGGNTGELFF. The CDR3 nucleotides are TGTGCAGTGGAGGCAGGGGGGAACACCGGGGAGCTGTTTTTT.

The CDR3 loop is CASSIAGHGTEAFF. The CDR3 nucleotides read TGTGCCAGTAGTATAGCAGGGCATGGGACTGAAGCTTTCTTT. V gene TRBV19 combines with J gene TRBJ1-1, with a tentative D call TRBD1 (5 bases). Deletions cut 1 base from V and 5 bases from J, with 11 bases between. Germline CDR1 and CDR2: LNHDA and SQIVND (reference sequence). This CDR3 has 14 residues.

The chain uses TRBV7-9 and TRBJ2-7; 9 positions agree with TRBD2. V lost 3 bases, J lost 4 bases, and 10 bases stayed unmatched. CDR3 size: 16 residues. Germline V gene sequence: CDR1 SEHNR, CDR2 FQNEAQ (reference sequence). CDR3 sequence reads: CASSFTFSGSSYEQYF. For the CDR3, the DNA is TGTGCCAGCAGCTTTACTTTTAGCGGGAGTAGTTACGAGCAGTACTTC.

The chain carries TRBV5-1 and TRBJ1-4; D not resolved. CDR3 length: 14 residues. Per germline, CDR1 SGHRS and CDR2 YFSETQ. V was clipped by 3 bases and J by 7 bases, with 13 bases between them. The DNA for the CDR3 is TGCGCCAGCAGCTCTCGCCCGTCGGGTGAAAAACTGTTTTTT. As protein: CASSSRPSGEKLFF.

The chain combines TRBV7-9 with TRBJ2-2; 9 positions agree with TRBD2. V was pared by 5 bases and J by 8 bases, with 12 bases of the junction left unmatched. CDR3 size: 16 residues. Germline CDR1 is SEHNR and CDR2 is FQNEAQ (reference sequence). CDR3: CASSTPNSGRRGELFF. The DNA for the CDR3 is TGTGCCAGCAGCACGCCGAATAGCGGGAGACGGGGGGAGCTGTTTTTT.

This clone showed up just once. The chain employs TRBV7-6 and TRBJ2-3, with 11 bases matching TRBD2. V was pared by 1 base and J by 6 bases, with 6 bases of the junction left unmatched. This CDR3 contains 16 residues. The V gene's germline CDR1 is SGHVS and CDR2 FNYEAQ. CDR3 sequence reads: CASSLGVAGGPDTQYF. In nucleotides, the CDR3 is TGTGCCAGCAGCTTAGGGGTAGCGGGAGGGCCTGATACGCAGTATTTT.

This clone showed up just a few times. The gene calls are TRBV5-4 and TRBJ2-1; D might be TRBD1 (6 bases). This CDR3 spans 13 amino acids. Trimming removed 4 bases at V and 5 bases at J, with 10 bases between. Germline CDR1 is SGHNT and CDR2 is YYREEE (reference sequence). The CDR3 bases are TGTGCCAGCAGCAAGGGACAAGACAATGAGCAGTTCTTC. Translation: CASSKGQDNEQFF. The full variable domain, completed using reference TRBV5-4 and TRBJ2-1, is ETGVTQSPTHLIKTRGQQVTLRCSSQSGHNTVSWYQQALGQGPQFIFQYYREEENGRGNFPPRFSGLQFPNYSSELNVNALELDDSALYLCASSKGQDNEQFFGPGTRLTVL.

This clone was found a few times. The V call is TRBV9, the J call TRBJ2-7, with TRBD1 matching 7 bases. There are 15 residues in the CDR3. V lost 4 bases to trimming and J lost 0 bases; unmatched junction nucleotides: 7. Germline V gives CDR1 SGDLS, CDR2 YYNGEE. The CDR3 bases are TGTGCCAGCAGCCTGACAGGGTTACACTCCTACGAGCAGTACTTC. Its protein is CASSLTGLHSYEQYF.

This sequence joins TRBV27 and TRBJ1-2; 7 positions match TRBD1. Germline values: CDR1 MNHEY, CDR2 SMNVEV (reference sequence). The CDR3 sequence is 13 residues long. V dropped 3 bases and J dropped 8; count of bases not matched to a gene: 6. The CDR3: CASSFEGGDGYTF. For the CDR3, the DNA is TGTGCCAGCAGTTTCGAAGGGGGCGACGGCTACACCTTC.